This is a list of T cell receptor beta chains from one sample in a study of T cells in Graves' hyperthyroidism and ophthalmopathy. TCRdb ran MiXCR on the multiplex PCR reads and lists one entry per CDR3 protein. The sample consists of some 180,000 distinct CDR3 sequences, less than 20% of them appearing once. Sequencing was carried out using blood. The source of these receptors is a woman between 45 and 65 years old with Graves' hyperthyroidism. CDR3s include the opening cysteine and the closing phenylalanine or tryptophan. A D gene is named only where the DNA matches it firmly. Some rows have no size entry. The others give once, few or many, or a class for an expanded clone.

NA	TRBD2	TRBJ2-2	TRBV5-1	TGCGCCAGCAGCTTTGGACTAGCGGGAGGGAGAGGCACCGGGGAGCTGTTTTTT	CASSFGLAGGRGTGELFF
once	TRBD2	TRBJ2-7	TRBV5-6	TGTGCCAGCAGCCAAGCCGCTAGCGGGCATAATTCCTACGAGCAGTACTTC	CASSQAASGHNSYEQYF
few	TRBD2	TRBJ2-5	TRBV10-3	TGTGCCACCAACCCAGGGGGACTAGCGGGAGTAGAGACCCAGTACTTC	CATNPGGLAGVETQYF
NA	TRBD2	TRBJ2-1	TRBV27	TGTGCCACCATAGGACTAGCGCACAATGAGCAGTTCTTC	CATIGLAHNEQFF
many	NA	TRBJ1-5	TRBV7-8	TGTGCCAGCAGCTCCCCCTATAGCAATCAGCCCCAGCATTTT	CASSSPYSNQPQHF
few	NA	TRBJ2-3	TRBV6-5	TGTGCCAGCAGTTACGGGGACACAGATACGCAGTATTTT	CASSYGDTDTQYF
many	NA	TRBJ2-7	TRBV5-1	TGCGCCAGCATGGGTCGGGTCTACGAGCAGTACTTC	CASMGRVYEQYF
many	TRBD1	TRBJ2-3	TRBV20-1	TGCAGTGCTAGAGAACCGGGACAGTCCACAGATACGCAGTATTTT	CSAREPGQSTDTQYF
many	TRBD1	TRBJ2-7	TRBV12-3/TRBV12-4	TGTGCCAGCAGAACCGGGACAGTCAATCACGAGCAGTACTTC	CASRTGTVNHEQYF
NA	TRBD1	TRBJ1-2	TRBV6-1	TGTGCCAGCAGGTCGACAGGGACCATCTATGGCTACACCTTC	CASRSTGTIYGYTF
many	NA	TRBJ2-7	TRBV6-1	TGTGCCAGCAGTGAACCAGGAGGGATTAAGTACGAGCAGTACTTC	CASSEPGGIKYEQYF
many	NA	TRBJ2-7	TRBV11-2	TGTGCCAGCAGCTTATATCAGGGTGCAGGGGAGCAGTACTTC	CASSLYQGAGEQYF
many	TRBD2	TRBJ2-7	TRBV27	TGTGCCAGCAGTTTATCGATAGGGACTAGCGACTACGAGCAGTACTTC	CASSLSIGTSDYEQYF
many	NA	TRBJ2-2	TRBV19	TGTGCCAGTAGTTCCGGGACAATTACCGGGGAGCTGTTTTTT	CASSSGTITGELFF
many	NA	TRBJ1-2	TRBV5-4	TGTGCCAGCAGCCCTGAACATGGGGGGAACTATGGCTACACCTTC	CASSPEHGGNYGYTF
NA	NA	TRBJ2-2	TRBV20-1	TGCAGTGCTCCAACTAGCAGTGGGGAGCTGTTTTTT	CSAPTSSGELFF
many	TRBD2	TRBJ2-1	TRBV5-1	TGCGCCAGCAGCCGTCAAGCGGGAGTGTCGAATGAGCAGTTCTTC	CASSRQAGVSNEQFF
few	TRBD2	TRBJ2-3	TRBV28	TGTGCCAGCAGTTTTATCCGGGAGGGCCAGGGGATGAGAGATACGCAGTATTTT	CASSFIREGQGMRDTQYF
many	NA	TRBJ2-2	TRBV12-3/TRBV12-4	TGTGCCAGCAGTTCCCTCCCGACCGGGGAGCTGTTTTTT	CASSSLPTGELFF
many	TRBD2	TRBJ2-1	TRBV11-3	TGTGCCAGCAGTGAGAGCGGGAGTCCGAACAATGAGCAGTTCTTC	CASSESGSPNNEQFF
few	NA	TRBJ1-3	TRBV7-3	TGTGCCAGCAGCTTAGGGACGGATTCCTCTGGAAACACCATATATTTT	CASSLGTDSSGNTIYF
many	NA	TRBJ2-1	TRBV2	TGTGCCAGCCCGGGGCCGGGACCAGGGTACAATGAGCAGTTCTTC	CASPGPGPGYNEQFF
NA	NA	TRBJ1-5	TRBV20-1	TGCAGTGCTAGAGACCCCCAGCAGCATAGCAATCAGCCCCAGCATTTT	CSARDPQQHSNQPQHF
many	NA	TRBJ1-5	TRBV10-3	TGTGCCATCAGTGAGTCTATTACCAATCAGCCCCAGCATTTT	CAISESITNQPQHF
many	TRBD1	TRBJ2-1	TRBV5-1	TGCGCCAGCAGCTTGCAAGACAGGGGGCGCAGGTACAATGAGCAGTTCTTC	CASSLQDRGRRYNEQFF
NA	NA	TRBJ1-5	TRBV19	TGTGCCAGTAGTATAGATACGGTCAGGGCATTGCCTCAGCCCCAGCATTTT	CASSIDTVRALPQPQHF
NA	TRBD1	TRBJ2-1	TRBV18	TGTGCCAGCACCCAGACAGGGGCGGAAAATGAGCAGTTCTTC	CASTQTGAENEQFF
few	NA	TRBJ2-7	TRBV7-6	TGTGCCAGCAGCCGAAATCCCTACGAGCAGTACTTC	CASSRNPYEQYF
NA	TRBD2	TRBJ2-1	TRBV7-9	TGTACCAGCAGCTTAGATCCGGGGGGTAGCTCCTACAATAAGCAGTTCTTC	CTSSLDPGGSSYNKQFF
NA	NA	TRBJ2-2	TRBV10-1	TGCGCCAGCGGTAGCGATAACACCGGGGAGCTGTTTTTT	CASGSDNTGELFF
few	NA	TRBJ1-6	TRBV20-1	TGCAGTGCTTCTCGACCGGGCCAAGTCCATAATTCACCCCTCCACTTT	CSASRPGQVHNSPLHF
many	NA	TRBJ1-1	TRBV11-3	TGTGCCAGCAGCTTAGGTGGACGGGTCCTCACTGAAGCTTTCTTT	CASSLGGRVLTEAFF
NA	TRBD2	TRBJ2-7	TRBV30	TGTGCCTGCTCGACTAGCGGTTACGAGCAGTACTTC	CACSTSGYEQYF
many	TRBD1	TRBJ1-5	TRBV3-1	TGTGCCAGCAGCCATACAGGGGGCAATCAGCCCCAGCATTTT	CASSHTGGNQPQHF
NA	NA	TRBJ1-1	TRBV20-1	TGCAGTGCTAGGGACTCCAGGGGTCCGAACACTGAAGCTTTCTTT	CSARDSRGPNTEAFF
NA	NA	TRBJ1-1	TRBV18	TGTGCCAGCTCACCACTCCGACAGTATGAAGCTTTCTTT	CASSPLRQYEAFF
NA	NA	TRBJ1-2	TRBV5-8	TGTGCCAGCAGCTTGTCCATTTTCGGGGAACAGGGACGGATTAACCATGGCTACACCTTC	CASSLSIFGEQGRINHGYTF
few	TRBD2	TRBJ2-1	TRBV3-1	TGTGCCAGCAGCCAAGACTCGGGACTAGCAAATGAGCAGTTCTTC	CASSQDSGLANEQFF
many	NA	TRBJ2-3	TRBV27	TGTGCCAGCAGTTTATCGTACCCCAGCACAGATACGCAGTATTTT	CASSLSYPSTDTQYF
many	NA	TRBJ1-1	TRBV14	TGTGCCAGCAGCCAAGATGTTAATTTTAAGGCTTTCTTT	CASSQDVNFKAFF
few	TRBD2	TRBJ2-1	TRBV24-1	TGTGCCACCAAAGGACTAGCGGGAGGGAAGTTCTTC	CATKGLAGGKFF
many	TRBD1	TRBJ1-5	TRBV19	TGTGCCAGTAGTATAATGGAAGTCTGGACAGGTAGCAATCAGCCCCAGCATTTT	CASSIMEVWTGSNQPQHF
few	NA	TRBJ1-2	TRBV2	TGTGCCAGCAGTGATAATCGACACAGGTCCCGGGGTGGCTACACCTTC	CASSDNRHRSRGGYTF
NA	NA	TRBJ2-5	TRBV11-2	TGTGCCAGCAGCTTAGGGTTAGCCCAGGTTGAGACCCAGTACTTC	CASSLGLAQVETQYF
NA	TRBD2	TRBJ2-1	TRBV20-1	TGCAGTGCTAGAGATCTGGTAGCGGGCAATGAGCAGTTCTTC	CSARDLVAGNEQFF
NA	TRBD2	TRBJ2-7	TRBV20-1	TGCAGTGCTAGAGATCGGGAGGGAGGGTTTACGGACGAGCAGTACTTC	CSARDREGGFTDEQYF
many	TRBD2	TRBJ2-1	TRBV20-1	TGCAGTGCCATAGCCCCGACTAGCGGCCTGTCCTACAATGAGCAGTTCTTC	CSAIAPTSGLSYNEQFF
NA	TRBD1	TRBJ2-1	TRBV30	TGTGCCTGGAGTGTACTGGGACAGGGTGGCAATGAGCAGTTCTTC	CAWSVLGQGGNEQFF
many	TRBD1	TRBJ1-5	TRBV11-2	TGTGCCAGCAGCTCTGGAGGGGACAGGGGGCAGCCCCAGCATTTT	CASSSGGDRGQPQHF
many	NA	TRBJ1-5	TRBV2	TGTGCCAGCAGTGAAGTTAGAAGGGGACCTCAGCCCCAGCATTTT	CASSEVRRGPQPQHF
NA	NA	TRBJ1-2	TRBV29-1	TGCAGCGTCTCGGTGGGGGCCGGGGCTAACTATGGCTACACCTTC	CSVSVGAGANYGYTF
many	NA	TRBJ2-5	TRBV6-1	TGTGCCAGCAGGAAAGAACGGGGTCAAGAGACCCAGTACTTC	CASRKERGQETQYF
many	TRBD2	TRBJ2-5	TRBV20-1	TGCAGTGCTTCGTCTAGCGGGAGTTATCGAGAGACCCAGTACTTC	CSASSSGSYRETQYF
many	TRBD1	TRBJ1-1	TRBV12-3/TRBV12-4	TGTGCCAGCAATATGGACAGGTCTGACGAAGCTTTCTTT	CASNMDRSDEAFF
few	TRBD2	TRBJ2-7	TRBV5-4	TGTGCCAGCAGCTTGAGGACTAGCGGGGCCTACGAGCAGTACTTC	CASSLRTSGAYEQYF
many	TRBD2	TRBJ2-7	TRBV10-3	TGTGCCTCTTGGGGCAGCGGGGTTGGCGAGCAGTACTTC	CASWGSGVGEQYF
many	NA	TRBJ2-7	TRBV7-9	TGTGCCAGCAGCTCCCCCGCCACCTACGAGCAGTACTTC	CASSSPATYEQYF